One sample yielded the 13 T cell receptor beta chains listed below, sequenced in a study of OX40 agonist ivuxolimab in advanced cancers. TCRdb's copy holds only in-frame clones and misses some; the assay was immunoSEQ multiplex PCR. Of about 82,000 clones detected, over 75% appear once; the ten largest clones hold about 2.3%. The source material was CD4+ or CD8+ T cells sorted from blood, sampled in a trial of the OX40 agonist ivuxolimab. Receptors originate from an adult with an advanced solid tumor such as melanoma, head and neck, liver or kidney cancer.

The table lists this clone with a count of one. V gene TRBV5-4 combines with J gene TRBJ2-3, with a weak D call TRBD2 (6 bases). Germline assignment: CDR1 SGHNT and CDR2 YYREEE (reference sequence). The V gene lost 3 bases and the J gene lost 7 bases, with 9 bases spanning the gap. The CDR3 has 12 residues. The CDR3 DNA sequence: TGTGCCAGCAGCTCGCGGGGTAATACGCAGTATTTT. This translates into CASSSRGNTQYF.

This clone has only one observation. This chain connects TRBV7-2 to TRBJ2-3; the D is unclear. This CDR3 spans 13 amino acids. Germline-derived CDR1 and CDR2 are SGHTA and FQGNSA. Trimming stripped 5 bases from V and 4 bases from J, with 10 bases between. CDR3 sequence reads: CASSMDQADTQYF. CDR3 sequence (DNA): TGTGCCAGCAGCATGGACCAGGCAGATACGCAGTATTTT.

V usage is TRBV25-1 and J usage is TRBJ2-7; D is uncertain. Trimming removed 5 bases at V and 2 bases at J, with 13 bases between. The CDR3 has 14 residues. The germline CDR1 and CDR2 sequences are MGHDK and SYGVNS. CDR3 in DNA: TGTGCCAGCAGTACCGACCCGTCCACCTACGAGCAGTACTTC. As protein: CASSTDPSTYEQYF.

The CDR3 nucleotides read TGTGCCATCAGTGAGGGGACAGGTGGGGCGACGTACACTGAAGCTTTCTTT. Amino acid sequence: CAISEGTGGATYTEAFF. V is TRBV10-3 and J is TRBJ1-1, with 8 bases identical to TRBD1. The V gene end was trimmed by 2 bases and the J gene end by 3 bases; junction bases not matched to a gene: 11. The CDR3 covers 17 residues. Per the germline V gene, CDR1 is ENHRY and CDR2 is SYGVKD.

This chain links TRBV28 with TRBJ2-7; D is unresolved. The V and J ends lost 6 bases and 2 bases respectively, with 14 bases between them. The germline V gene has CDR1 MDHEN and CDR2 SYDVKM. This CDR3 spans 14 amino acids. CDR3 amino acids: CASSPARIPYEQYF. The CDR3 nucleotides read TGTGCCAGCAGCCCGGCCCGAATACCCTACGAGCAGTACTTC.

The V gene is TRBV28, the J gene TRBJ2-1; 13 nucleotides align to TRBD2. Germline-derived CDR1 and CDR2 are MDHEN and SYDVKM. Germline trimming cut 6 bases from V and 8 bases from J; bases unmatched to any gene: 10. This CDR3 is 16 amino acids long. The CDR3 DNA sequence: TGTGCCAGCAGCCCAGGGGGACTAGCGGGGTGGGATGAGCAGTTCTTC. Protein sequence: CASSPGGLAGWDEQFF.

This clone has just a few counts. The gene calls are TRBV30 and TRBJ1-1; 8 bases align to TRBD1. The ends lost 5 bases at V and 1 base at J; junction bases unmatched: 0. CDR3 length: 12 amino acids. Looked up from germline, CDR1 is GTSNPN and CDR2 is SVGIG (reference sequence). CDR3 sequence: CAWDRGNTEAFF. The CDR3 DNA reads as TGTGCCTGGGACAGGGGGAACACTGAAGCTTTCTTT.

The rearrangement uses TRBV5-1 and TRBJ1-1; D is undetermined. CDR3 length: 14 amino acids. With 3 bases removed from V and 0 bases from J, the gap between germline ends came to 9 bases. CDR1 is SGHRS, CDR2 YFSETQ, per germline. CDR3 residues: CASSYDGVNTEAFF. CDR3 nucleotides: TGCGCCAGCAGCTATGATGGGGTGAACACTGAAGCTTTCTTT.

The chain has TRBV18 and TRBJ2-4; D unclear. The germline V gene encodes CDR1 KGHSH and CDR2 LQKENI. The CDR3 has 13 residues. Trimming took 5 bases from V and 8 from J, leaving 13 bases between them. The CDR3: CASSDSLSDIQYF. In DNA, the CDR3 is TGTGCCAGCTCAGACTCCCTGTCCGACATTCAGTACTTC.

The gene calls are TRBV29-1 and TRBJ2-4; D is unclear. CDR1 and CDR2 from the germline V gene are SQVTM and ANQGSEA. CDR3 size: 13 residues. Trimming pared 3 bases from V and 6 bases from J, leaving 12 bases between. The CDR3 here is CSVEDPGPNIQYF. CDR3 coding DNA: TGCAGCGTTGAGGACCCGGGCCCAAACATTCAGTACTTC.

CDR3 sequence reads: CASSLSGPAQETQYF. The CDR3 bases are TGCGCCAGCAGCTTGTCGGGCCCCGCTCAAGAGACCCAGTACTTC. V usage is TRBV5-1 and J usage is TRBJ2-5; the D is unclear. Trimming removed 1 base at V and 2 bases at J, with 12 bases between. The CDR3 spans 15 residues. Germline V gene data show CDR1 as SGHRS and CDR2 as YFSETQ.

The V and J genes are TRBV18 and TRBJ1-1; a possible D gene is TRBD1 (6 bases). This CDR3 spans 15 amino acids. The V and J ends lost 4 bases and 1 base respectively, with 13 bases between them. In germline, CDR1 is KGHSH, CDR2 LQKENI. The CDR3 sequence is CASSLLRTENTEAFF. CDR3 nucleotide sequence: TGTGCCAGCTCACTACTAAGGACAGAGAACACTGAAGCTTTCTTT.

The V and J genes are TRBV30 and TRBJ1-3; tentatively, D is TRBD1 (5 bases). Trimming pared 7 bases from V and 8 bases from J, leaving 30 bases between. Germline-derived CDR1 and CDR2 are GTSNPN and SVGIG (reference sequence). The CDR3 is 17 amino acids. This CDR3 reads CAYYPPPAGKSLYTIYF. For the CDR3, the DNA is TGTGCCTATTATCCCCCCCCAGCAGGGAAAAGTCTGTACACCATATATTTT.